The T cell receptor (beta chain) described here comes from a study of T-cell memory formation after mild COVID-19. Notes on the study in general: Some clones that responded were present in memory (sampled pre-infection), which suggests cross-reactive memory joined. Those CD4+ clones that contracted were mainly in CM and EM (CD8+ ones in EMRA).

Trimming took 4 bases from V and 0 from J; bases not matched to a gene: 12. The germline gives CDR1 KGHSH, CDR2 LQKENI. The CDR3 has 19 amino acids. One entry per CDR3 protein results from TCRdb running MiXCR on the 5' RACE reads. This repertoire shows about 400,000 distinct CDR3 sequences, under 20% found once; its top ten account for roughly 21%. Turning to this clonotype: The antigen is undetermined.

The chain employs TRBV18 and TRBJ1-5, with 10 bases fitting TRBD1. The sequenced sample was PBMCs or a T cell subset sorted from them (not recorded which). This clonotype was sampled from a young man who had mild COVID-19 (a few samples of this study predate the infection). Cell type and time point are not known. CDR3 region: CASSLSAGTGVYSNQPQHF. As DNA, the CDR3 is TGTGCCAGCTCACTAAGTGCCGGGACAGGGGTCTATAGCAATCAGCCCCAGCATTTT. The whole variable domain, filled in from reference TRBV18 and TRBJ1-5, reads NAGVMQNPRHLVRRRGQEARLRCSPMKGHSHVYWYRQLPEEGLKFMVYLQKENIIDESGMPKERFSAEFPKEGPSILRIQQVVRGDSAAYFCASSLSAGTGVYSNQPQHFGDGTRLSIL.